The next 30 T cell receptor beta chains were all read from a single sample in a study of blood T cell repertoires in COVID-19. The table came from immunoSEQ multiplex PCR; TCRdb's copy has only in-frame clones and leaves some out. The top ten clones hold 1.7% of a sample with almost 400,000 clones, about nine tenths of them seen once. The sample taken for sequencing was PBMCs or T cells enriched from blood (not recorded which). Every receptor here comes from a woman in her thirties who had recovered from COVID-19.

The chain carries TRBV30 and TRBJ1-5; TRBD1 matches at 7 bases. The ends lost 2 bases at V and 2 bases at J; junction bases unmatched: 15. Germline V gives CDR1 GTSNPN, CDR2 SVGIG (reference sequence). The CDR3 spans 18 residues. Here the CDR3 reads CAWSNPRQGGQGNQPQHF. The CDR3 nucleotides are TGTGCCTGGAGTAATCCCCGACAGGGCGGCCAGGGCAATCAGCCCCAGCATTTT.

The chain recombines TRBV28 with TRBJ2-3, with TRBD1 matching 9 bases. V shed 2 bases and J 3 bases; nucleotides not matched to a gene: 3. Germline CDR1 is MDHEN and CDR2 is SYDVKM. The length of the CDR3 is 15 residues. The CDR3 DNA reads as TGTGCCAGCAGTTTAAACAGGGGGCAGACAGATACGCAGTATTTT. Translated, it gives CASSLNRGQTDTQYF.

The chain uses TRBV28 and TRBJ2-7, with TRBD2 matching over 7 bases. The ends lost 3 bases at V and 4 bases at J; junction bases unmatched: 9. This CDR3 region has 15 residues. The germline V gene has CDR1 MDHEN and CDR2 SYDVKM. The CDR3 DNA reads as TGTGCCAGCAGTTTCCCGGGAGGTATCCTTTACGAGCAGTACTTC. It is translated as CASSFPGGILYEQYF.

The CDR3 DNA is TGTGCCAGCAGTTCCACAGGGGGCGCAGAGACCCAGTACTTC. It encodes CASSSTGGAETQYF. V gene TRBV7-3 combines with J gene TRBJ2-5; 9 bases map to TRBD1. The CDR3 loop spans 14 amino acids. Germline CDR1 is SGHTA and CDR2 is FQGTGA. After removal of 6 bases from V and 4 bases from J, the junction contained 6 bases not matched to a gene.

V and J are TRBV24-1 and TRBJ1-5; D is unclear. V lost 8 bases to trimming and J lost 0 bases, with 13 bases between them. Germline V lookup: CDR1 KGHDR, CDR2 SFDVKD. The CDR3 is made up of 15 amino acids. As DNA, the CDR3 is TGTGCCACCACCTTCGTCGGGTATAGCAATCAGCCCCAGCATTTT. This sequence encodes CATTFVGYSNQPQHF.

The chain combines TRBV11-2 with TRBJ2-6, with D possibly matching TRBD1 (5 bases). The V gene's germline CDR1 is SGHAT and CDR2 FQNNGV. CDR3 length: 15 residues. V dropped 5 bases and J dropped 4 bases, with 12 bases sitting between them. CDR3 residues: CASSGEGVGANVLTF. The CDR3 nucleotides read TGTGCCAGCAGCGGGGAAGGGGTCGGGGCCAACGTCCTGACTTTC.

This chain uses TRBV14 with TRBJ2-3; 10 bases are a match to TRBD1. This CDR3 has 15 amino acids. V dropped 4 bases and J dropped 4; count of bases not matched to a gene: 5. CDR1 is SGHDN and CDR2 is FVKESK in the germline V gene. The CDR3 here is CASSLRTGGADTQYF. As DNA, the CDR3 is TGTGCCAGCAGCCTCCGGACAGGGGGAGCAGATACGCAGTATTTT.

This clone occurred a few times. The V call is TRBV3-1 (or the pseudogene TRBV3-2), the J call TRBJ1-1; 10 bases map to TRBD1. The CDR3 contains 15 residues. V shed 2 bases and J 1 base; nucleotides not matched to a gene: 1. Germline V gene data show CDR1 as LGHDT and CDR2 as YNNKEL (reference sequence). CDR3 region: CASSQRQGANTEAFF. CDR3 nucleotides: TGTGCCAGCAGCCAAAGACAGGGGGCGAACACTGAAGCTTTCTTT.

The chain uses TRBV5-1 and TRBJ2-1; the match to TRBD2 covers 8 bases. Trimming removed 0 bases from V and 2 bases from J; junction bases left unmatched: 4. The germline V gene has CDR1 SGHRS and CDR2 YFSETQ. CDR3 size: 16 residues. CDR3 in amino acids: CASSLEVAGTYNEQFF. As DNA, the CDR3 is TGCGCCAGCAGCTTGGAGGTAGCGGGAACCTACAATGAGCAGTTCTTC.

CDR3 nucleotide sequence: TGTGCCAGCACCAACTTGATGCTATCGGACAGTTCCTACGAGCAGTACTTC. Protein: CASTNLMLSDSSYEQYF. The V and J genes are TRBV7-9 and TRBJ2-7; D may be TRBD1 (6 bases). This CDR3 is 17 amino acids long. V shed 7 bases and J shed 1 base, with 23 bases lying between them. CDR1 is SEHNR and CDR2 is FQNEAQ in the germline V gene (reference sequence).

The DNA for the CDR3 is TGCGCCAGCAGCTTAGACAGTTTCCTCTCTGGAAACACCATATATTTT. Encoded protein: CASSLDSFLSGNTIYF. The chain carries TRBV5-1 and TRBJ1-3; TRBD1 is a possible D gene (5 bases). CDR1 SGHRS and CDR2 YFSETQ come from the germline V gene. The CDR3 is made up of 16 amino acids. Trimming took 2 bases from V and 0 from J, leaving 12 bases between them.

The rearrangement links TRBV28 to TRBJ2-7, with 11 bases lining up with TRBD2. Germline values: CDR1 MDHEN, CDR2 SYDVKM. CDR3 length: 15 residues. J gave up 7 bases and V 7 bases, and 12 bases lay outside the gene matches. CDR3 nucleotides: TGTGCCAGCAAACTTACTAGCGGGAGCGTTGGAGAGCAGTACTTC. Its protein is CASKLTSGSVGEQYF.

This rearrangement joins TRBV7-2 to TRBJ1-6; tentatively, D is TRBD1 (6 bases). The V gene lost 0 bases and the J gene lost 7 bases, with 10 bases spanning the gap. In germline, CDR1 is SGHTA, CDR2 FQGNSA. The CDR3 covers 15 residues. CDR3 residues: CASSLAGTKNSPLHF. The CDR3 DNA follows: TGTGCCAGCAGCTTAGCAGGGACAAAGAATTCACCCCTCCACTTT. Full variable domain (missing parts from reference TRBV7-2 and TRBJ1-6): GAGVSQSPSNKVTEKGKDVELRCDPISGHTALYWYRQSLGQGLEFLIYFQGNSAPDKSGLPSDRFSAERTGGSVSTLTIQRTQQEDSAVYLCASSLAGTKNSPLHFGNGTRLTVT.

The rearrangement links TRBV5-8 to TRBJ2-5, with D perhaps matching TRBD1 (6 bases). V dropped 5 bases and J dropped 3 bases, with 17 bases sitting between them. CDR1 and CDR2 from the germline V gene are SGHTS and YDEGEE. There are 15 residues in the CDR3. CDR3 bases: TGTGCCAGCAGATCCCACACACGACAGGAAGAGACCCAGTACTTC. Its protein is CASRSHTRQEETQYF.

The rearrangement links TRBV12-5 to TRBJ1-1, with TRBD1 matching 7 bases. The V and J ends lost 5 bases and 1 base, in that order; junction bases with no gene match: 7. This CDR3 spans 15 amino acids. The germline V gene encodes CDR1 LGHNT and CDR2 FRNRAP. CDR3 sequence reads: CASGPGQFGNTEAFF. The CDR3 nucleotides read TGTGCTAGTGGTCCGGGACAGTTCGGGAACACTGAAGCTTTCTTT.

The chain employs TRBV14 and TRBJ1-1; D is ambiguous. The V and J ends lost 0 bases and 4 bases respectively, with 15 bases between them. Germline V gene sequence: CDR1 SGHDN, CDR2 FVKESK. The CDR3 sequence is 16 residues long. The CDR3 bases are TGTGCCAGCAGCCAAGATCCGGGTCGACCGGGCACTGAAGCTTTCTTT. Encoded protein: CASSQDPGRPGTEAFF.

The DNA of the CDR3 is TGTGCCACCAGCCGAGGAGATTGGAGCAACACAGATACGCAGTATTTT. Protein: CATSRGDWSNTDTQYF. The chain carries TRBV15 and TRBJ2-3; unclear D gene. The CDR3 sequence is 16 residues long. Germline CDR1 and CDR2: LNHNV and YYDKDF (reference sequence). The V end was cut by 5 bases, the J end by 2 bases, with 17 bases between. The entire variable domain, with the rest obtained from reference TRBV15 and TRBJ2-3, is as follows: DAMVIQNPRYQVTQFGKPVTLSCSQTLNHNVMYWYQQKSSQAPKLLFHYYDKDFNNEADTPDNFQSRRPNTSFCFLDIRSPGLGDTAMYLCATSRGDWSNTDTQYFGPGTRLTVL.

The sample holds a few counts of this clone. The rearrangement links TRBV19 to TRBJ1-2, with no clear D. Trimming left V 5 bases short and J 6 bases short, with 22 bases between. This CDR3 contains 16 residues. Per germline, CDR1 LNHDA and CDR2 SQIVND (reference sequence). This chain's CDR3 is CASSPVDGRSFHGYTF. The CDR3 DNA reads TGTGCCAGTAGTCCGGTCGATGGGCGATCTTTCCATGGCTACACCTTC. Together with reference TRBV19 and TRBJ1-2, the CDR3 gives the full variable domain: DGGITQSPKYLFRKEGQNVTLSCEQNLNHDAMYWYRQDPGQGLRLIYYSQIVNDFQKGDIAEGYSVSREKKESFPLTVTSAQKNPTAFYLCASSPVDGRSFHGYTFGSGTRLTVV.

V is TRBV28 and J is TRBJ2-1; TRBD2 might be the D (5 bases). Germline-derived CDR1 and CDR2 are MDHEN and SYDVKM. This CDR3 has 11 residues. The V and J ends lost 6 bases and 7 bases respectively, with 7 bases between them. The CDR3 coding sequence is TGTGCCAGCAGGGACTGGAATGAGCAGTTCTTC. Translating gives CASRDWNEQFF.

V and J are TRBV12-3 or TRBV12-4 and TRBJ2-2; 7 bases map to TRBD1. V was pared by 6 bases and J by 6 bases, with 4 bases of the junction left unmatched. The CDR3 length is 13 residues. The DNA of the CDR3 is TGTGCCAGCAGATCTACAGGGGCCGGGGAGCTGTTTTTT. Its translation is CASRSTGAGELFF.

The chain combines TRBV15 with TRBJ1-4; D is perhaps TRBD1 (6 bases). From germline, CDR1 is LNHNV and CDR2 YYDKDF (reference sequence). V was clipped by 3 bases and J by 6 bases, with 17 bases between them. The CDR3 sequence is 16 residues long. The CDR3 DNA reads as TGTGCCACCAGCAGGGGGGATCAGGGGTCTTATGAAAAACTGTTTTTT. The encoded protein is CATSRGDQGSYEKLFF.

The chain employs TRBV7-9 and TRBJ1-4, with D perhaps matching TRBD1 (6 bases). The V gene's germline CDR1 is SEHNR and CDR2 FQNEAQ (reference sequence). Trimming shortened V by 5 bases and J by 11 bases, and 18 bases separated the two germline ends. The CDR3 is made up of 14 amino acids. CDR3 coding DNA: TGTGCCAGCAGCCCGGACAGCATTTCCCTCAAACTGTTTTTT. This gives the protein CASSPDSISLKLFF.

This chain joins TRBV28 and TRBJ2-7; no reliable D call. This CDR3 spans 11 amino acids. CDR1 and CDR2 (germline): MDHEN, SYDVKM. V shed 5 bases and J shed 5 bases, with 7 bases lying between them. The CDR3 loop is CASSRLDEQYF. Here the CDR3 DNA reads TGTGCCAGCAGTCGCCTAGACGAGCAGTACTTC.

The CDR3 sequence: CASSQEWAGNTGELFF. The CDR3 bases are TGCGCCAGCAGCCAAGAATGGGCAGGGAACACCGGGGAGCTGTTTTTT. The V and J genes are TRBV4-3 and TRBJ2-2; D remains unclear. Trimming took 0 bases from V and 1 from J, leaving 9 bases between them. Germline values: CDR1 LGHNA, CDR2 YSLEER. CDR3 length: 16 residues.

The CDR3 spells CATAELAGNQETQYF. The CDR3 DNA reads as TGTGCCACTGCGGAACTAGCGGGTAACCAAGAGACCCAGTACTTC. V usage is TRBV7-3 and J usage is TRBJ2-5; 9 bases are shared with TRBD2. The CDR3 consists of 15 residues. In germline, CDR1 is SGHTA, CDR2 FQGTGA. V gave up 10 bases and J gave up 0 bases; unmatched junction bases: 9.

CDR3 in amino acids: CASSSTSGRRHEQYF. DNA for the CDR3: TGTGCCAGCAGCTCAACTAGCGGGAGAAGGCACGAGCAGTACTTC. The V gene is TRBV5-4, the J gene TRBJ2-7; 11 bases fit TRBD2. The CDR3 spans 15 residues. Trimming cost V 3 bases and J 5 bases; bases outside gene matches: 7. Germline CDR1 is SGHNT and CDR2 is YYREEE (reference sequence).

The V gene is TRBV5-6, the J gene TRBJ1-5; weak D call: TRBD1 (5 bases). The V end lost 4 bases, the J end lost 9 bases, and 14 bases lay between the germline ends. The CDR3 length is 13 residues. Germline loops: CDR1 SGHDT, CDR2 YYEEEE. The CDR3 DNA is TGTGCCAGCAGCCAATACCAGGGATGGCCCCAGCATTTT. Its translation is CASSQYQGWPQHF.

V and J are TRBV5-1 and TRBJ1-4; a weak D match, TRBD1 (5 bases). The CDR3 has 15 amino acids. Trimming stripped 0 bases from V and 4 bases from J, with 10 bases between. Germline V gene lookup returns CDR1 SGHRS and CDR2 YFSETQ. The CDR3 DNA follows: TGCGCCAGCAGCTTGGCCCACAGGAATAATGAAAAACTGTTTTTT. Amino acid sequence: CASSLAHRNNEKLFF.

The chain combines TRBV4-3 with TRBJ1-4; unclear D gene. V was clipped by 0 bases and J by 0 bases, with 17 bases between them. Germline CDR1 LGHNA, CDR2 YSLEER. The CDR3 covers 19 residues. For the CDR3, the DNA is TGCGCCAGCAGCCAAGATCCGGTTGGTGGGCGAGCAACTAATGAAAAACTGTTTTTT. Protein sequence: CASSQDPVGGRATNEKLFF.

This sequence joins TRBV9 and TRBJ1-1; 7 nucleotides match TRBD1. This CDR3 region has 15 residues. The J segment lost 1 base and the V segment lost 3 bases, leaving 6 bases of the junction unmatched. The germline V gene has CDR1 SGDLS and CDR2 YYNGEE. Here the CDR3 reads CASSATTGTNTEAFF. The DNA of the CDR3 is TGTGCCAGCAGCGCAACGACAGGGACGAACACTGAAGCTTTCTTT.